This T cell receptor beta chain was captured in a study of T-cell memory formation after mild COVID-19. Study overall: For the most part, TCR clusters were specific to one donor. The study's findings and limits: The finding that pre-infection memory included some responding clones suggested that cross-reactive memory joined. The second-wave clones peaking on day 37 were not confirmed as SARS-CoV-2-specific.

Looked up from germline, CDR1 is LNHDA and CDR2 is SQIVND (reference sequence). V lost 0 bases, J lost 1 base, and 1 base stayed unmatched. This CDR3 is 15 amino acids long. About this clonotype itself: The antigen remains undetermined.

5'RACE with constant-segment primers yielded barcoded, UMI-tagged TCR alpha and TCR beta cDNA libraries. TCRdb reprocessed the 5' RACE reads with MiXCR, giving one entry per CDR3 protein. The table records 150,000 to 200,000 distinct CDR3 sequences, 9.5% to 13% of them present only once. The chain couples TRBV19 to TRBJ2-5, with 8 bases aligning to TRBD2. Sequenced input: PBMCs or a T cell subset sorted from them (not recorded which). This sequence was found in a man aged 18-30 years who had mild COVID-19 (a few samples of this study predate the infection). Cell type and time point are not known. CDR3 sequence: CASSIDGGGQETQYF. The CDR3 DNA follows: TGTGCCAGTAGTATAGACGGGGGGGGCCAAGAGACCCAGTACTTC.